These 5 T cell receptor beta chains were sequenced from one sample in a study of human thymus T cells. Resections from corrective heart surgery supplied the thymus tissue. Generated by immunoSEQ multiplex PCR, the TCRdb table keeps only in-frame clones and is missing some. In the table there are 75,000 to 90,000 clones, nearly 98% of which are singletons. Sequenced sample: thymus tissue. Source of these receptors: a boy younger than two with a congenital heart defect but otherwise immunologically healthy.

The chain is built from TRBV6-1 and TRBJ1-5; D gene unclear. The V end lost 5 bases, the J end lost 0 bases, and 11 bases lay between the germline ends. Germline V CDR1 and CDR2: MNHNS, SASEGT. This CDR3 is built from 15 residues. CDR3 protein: CASSPTDYSNQPQHF. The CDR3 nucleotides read TGTGCCAGCAGTCCTACGGATTATAGCAATCAGCCCCAGCATTTT.

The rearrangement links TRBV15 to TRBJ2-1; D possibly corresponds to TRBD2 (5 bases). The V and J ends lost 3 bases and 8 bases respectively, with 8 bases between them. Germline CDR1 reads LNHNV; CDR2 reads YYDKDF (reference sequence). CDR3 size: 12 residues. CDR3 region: CATSRRADEQFF. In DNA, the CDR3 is TGTGCCACCAGCAGGAGAGCGGATGAGCAGTTCTTC.

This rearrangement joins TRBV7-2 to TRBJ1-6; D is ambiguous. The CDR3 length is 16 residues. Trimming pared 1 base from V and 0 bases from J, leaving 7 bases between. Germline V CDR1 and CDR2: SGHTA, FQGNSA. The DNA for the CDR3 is TGTGCCAGCAGCTTAGGGCCGAGCTCCTATAATTCACCCCTCCACTTT. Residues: CASSLGPSSYNSPLHF. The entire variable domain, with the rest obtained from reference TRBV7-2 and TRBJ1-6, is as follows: GAGVSQSPSNKVTEKGKDVELRCDPISGHTALYWYRQSLGQGLEFLIYFQGNSAPDKSGLPSDRFSAERTGGSVSTLTIQRTQQEDSAVYLCASSLGPSSYNSPLHFGNGTRLTVT.

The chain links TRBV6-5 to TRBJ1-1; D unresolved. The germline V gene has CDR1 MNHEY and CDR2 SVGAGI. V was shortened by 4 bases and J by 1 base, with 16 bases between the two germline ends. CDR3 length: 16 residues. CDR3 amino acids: CASSFSGPRWNTEAFF. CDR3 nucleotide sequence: TGTGCCAGCAGTTTCTCGGGCCCGCGGTGGAACACTGAAGCTTTCTTT.

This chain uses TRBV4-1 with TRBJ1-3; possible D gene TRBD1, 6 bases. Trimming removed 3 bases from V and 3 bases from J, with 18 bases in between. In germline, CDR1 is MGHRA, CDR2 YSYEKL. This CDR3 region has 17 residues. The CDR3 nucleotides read TGCGCCAGCAGCCATAAAGGGGGGGGCCACAGTGGAAACACCATATATTTT. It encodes CASSHKGGGHSGNTIYF.